Below are 27 T cell receptor beta chains sequenced from a single sample in a study of blood T cell repertoires in COVID-19. Using immunoSEQ multiplex PCR, the repertoire was profiled, and TCRdb retains in-frame clones only, with some absent. The sample lists 250,000 or so clones, 80% to 85% occurring once. Material for sequencing was peripheral blood. The receptors stem from a man aged 60 to 75 with acute or convalescent COVID-19.

The V call is TRBV30, the J call TRBJ1-4; 10 nucleotides align to TRBD1. The CDR3 has 13 residues. Trimming removed 4 bases from V and 12 bases from J; junction bases left unmatched: 8. Per germline, CDR1 GTSNPN and CDR2 SVGIG (reference sequence). CDR3 sequence: CAWIKTGTGELFF. The CDR3 coding sequence is TGTGCCTGGATCAAAACCGGGACAGGGGAACTGTTTTTT.

The chain links TRBV4-1 to TRBJ2-3; 7 positions agree with TRBD2. The CDR3 is made up of 15 amino acids. The ends lost 6 bases at V and 2 bases at J; junction bases unmatched: 8. In germline, CDR1 is MGHRA, CDR2 YSYEKL. CDR3 sequence reads: CASSLAETFTDTQYF. In nucleotides, the CDR3 is TGCGCCAGCAGTCTAGCGGAAACCTTCACAGATACGCAGTATTTT.

The rearrangement uses TRBV7-2 and TRBJ1-5; the match to TRBD1 covers 7 bases. The CDR3 runs 16 residues. Germline values: CDR1 SGHTA, CDR2 FQGNSA. Trimming at V came to 0 bases and at J to 5 bases, leaving 7 bases not matched to a gene. The CDR3 reads CASSLAPGTAYQPQHF. CDR3 DNA sequence: TGTGCCAGCAGCTTAGCCCCCGGGACAGCTTATCAGCCCCAGCATTTT.

This clone was seen a handful of times. This chain connects TRBV6-5 to TRBJ2-1, with 8 bases identical to TRBD2. Germline CDR1 MNHEY, CDR2 SVGAGI. The CDR3 is 15 residues long. After removal of 6 bases from V and 4 bases from J, the junction contained 8 bases not matched to a gene. The CDR3 reads CASSITSGDYNEQFF. The DNA for the CDR3 is TGTGCCAGCAGCATAACTAGCGGAGATTACAATGAGCAGTTCTTC.

This chain uses TRBV5-4 with TRBJ2-2, with 12 bases that match TRBD2. Germline values: CDR1 SGHNT, CDR2 YYREEE (reference sequence). J gave up 5 bases and V 2 bases, and 7 bases lay outside the gene matches. The CDR3 covers 17 residues. The CDR3 DNA is TGTGCCAGCAGCTTTCGACTAGCGGGAGCGGGGACCGGGGAGCTGTTTTTT. This sequence encodes CASSFRLAGAGTGELFF.

The chain uses TRBV3-1 (or the pseudogene TRBV3-2) and TRBJ2-7; D might be TRBD2 (5 bases). CDR1 is LGHDT, CDR2 YNNKEL, per germline (reference sequence). This CDR3 region has 14 residues. V dropped 2 bases and J dropped 2 bases, with 10 bases sitting between them. CDR3 region: CASSQMGDTYEQYF. The CDR3 region has the DNA TGTGCCAGCAGCCAAATGGGAGACACCTACGAGCAGTACTTC.

The chain is built from TRBV11-3 and TRBJ2-3; no clear D. This CDR3 is built from 13 residues. The germline V and J ends were trimmed by 4 bases and 1 base, with 6 bases remaining between them. Looked up from germline, CDR1 is SGHNT and CDR2 is YENEEA. The CDR3 DNA follows: TGTGCCAGCAGCTCGCCGGGCACAGATACGCAGTATTTT. Translated: CASSSPGTDTQYF.

CDR3 residues: CASSYGGNQPQHF. Written as DNA, the CDR3 is TGTGCCAGCAGTTATGGAGGTAATCAGCCCCAGCATTTT. The chain joins TRBV27 to TRBJ1-5; D call uncertain. V was clipped by 4 bases and J by 4 bases, with 8 bases between them. CDR3 length equals 13 residues. Germline V gives CDR1 MNHEY, CDR2 SMNVEV (reference sequence).

This clone is categorized as medium-sized (0.01 to 0.1%). The V call is TRBV6-4, the J call TRBJ2-2; D remains ambiguous. The CDR3 loop spans 14 amino acids. From germline, CDR1 is MRHNA and CDR2 SNTAGT. The ends were cut back, 2 bases at V and 3 bases at J, with 7 bases in the middle. The CDR3 region is CASSDAPDTGELFF. In DNA, the CDR3 is TGTGCCAGCAGTGACGCGCCGGACACCGGGGAGCTGTTTTTT.

The CDR3 loop is CASSTNGGLAGETQYF. The CDR3 nucleotides are TGTGCCAGTAGTACCAACGGGGGGCTTGCGGGAGAGACCCAGTACTTC. V is TRBV19 and J is TRBJ2-5; D might be TRBD2 (7 bases). Per germline, CDR1 LNHDA and CDR2 SQIVND (reference sequence). This CDR3 comprises 16 residues. V was cut by 4 bases and J by 4 bases, with 19 bases left in between.

The chain uses TRBV7-5 and TRBJ1-2; the table's D call TRBD1 went unverified against the DNA. TRBV7-5 is a pseudogene. This CDR3 is built from 15 residues. The CDR3 DNA is TGTGCCAGGGGTAAACCAGGGGGAAAGTGCTATGGCTACACCTTC. Protein: CARGKPGGKCYGYTF.

This chain joins TRBV5-4 and TRBJ2-2, with TRBD1 matching 8 bases. CDR3 size: 17 residues. Trimming cost V 4 bases and J 5 bases; bases outside gene matches: 13. Germline assignment: CDR1 SGHNT and CDR2 YYREEE (reference sequence). The CDR3 here is CASSPRGQGAITGELFF. In DNA, the CDR3 is TGTGCCAGCAGCCCCCGTGGCCAGGGGGCAATAACCGGGGAGCTGTTTTTT.

The genes are TRBV29-1 and TRBJ1-3, with a weak D call TRBD1 (5 bases). Germline CDR1 and CDR2: SQVTM and ANQGSEA. Trimming took off 1 base at V and 0 bases at J, with 13 bases between the two ends. There are 16 residues in the CDR3. The CDR3 region is CSVEGGQGVSGNTIYF. The CDR3 region has the DNA TGCAGCGTTGAAGGGGGCCAGGGCGTCTCTGGAAACACCATATATTTT.

The V call is TRBV7-8, the J call TRBJ1-1; 8 nucleotides line up with TRBD1. Germline V CDR1 and CDR2: SGHVS, FQNEAQ. The CDR3 contains 14 residues. J gave up 7 bases and V 2 bases, and 6 bases lay outside the gene matches. The CDR3 region is CASSLSGGEVEAFF. CDR3 sequence (DNA): TGTGCCAGCAGCTTATCAGGGGGCGAGGTTGAAGCTTTCTTT. Supplemented by reference TRBV7-8 and TRBJ1-1, the full variable domain reads GAGVSQSPRYKVAKRGQDVALRCDPISGHVSLFWYQQALGQGPEFLTYFQNEAQLDKSGLPSDRFFAERPEGSVSTLKIQRTQQEDSAVYLCASSLSGGEVEAFFGQGTRLTVV.

This clone was picked up one time. This specimen includes other DNA sequences encoding the same CDR3. This chain joins TRBV5-1 and TRBJ2-7, with D possibly being TRBD1 (7 bases). The V end was cut by 4 bases, the J end by 4 bases, with 15 bases between. The germline gives CDR1 SGHRS, CDR2 YFSETQ. The CDR3 totals 14 residues. CDR3 region: CASSPRQGGYEQYF. In DNA form, the CDR3 reads TGCGCCAGCAGCCCCCGACAGGGAGGTTACGAGCAGTACTTC.

The gene calls are TRBV5-1 and TRBJ2-7; TRBD1 aligns across 10 bases. The trim removed 8 bases at V and 3 bases at J, leaving 14 bases unmatched. The CDR3 has 16 residues. CDR1 is SGHRS, CDR2 YFSETQ, per germline. In nucleotides, the CDR3 is TGCGCCAGTATCAGGACCCCGGGACAGGGGTTCTACGAGCAGTACTTC. Protein product: CASIRTPGQGFYEQYF.

This sequence joins TRBV6-5 and TRBJ1-2, with 8 bases fitting TRBD1. Germline CDR1 reads MNHEY; CDR2 reads SVGAGI. This CDR3 is 14 amino acids long. Trimming cost V 6 bases and J 7 bases; bases outside gene matches: 10. The CDR3 loop reads CASRREGQGGGYTF. The CDR3 bases are TGTGCCAGCAGACGCGAAGGACAGGGTGGTGGCTACACCTTC.

The chain recombines TRBV7-2 with TRBJ2-2; tentatively, D is TRBD2 (6 bases). V was trimmed by 3 bases and J by 4 bases, leaving 15 bases between them. This CDR3 has 16 residues. Germline V lookup: CDR1 SGHTA, CDR2 FQGNSA. In nucleotides, the CDR3 is TGTGCCAGCAGCTTCATTCGCGCGGGATCCACCGGGGAGCTGTTTTTT. It translates to CASSFIRAGSTGELFF.

This rearrangement joins TRBV18 to TRBJ1-1, with 9 positions matching TRBD1. The length of the CDR3 is 15 residues. CDR1 and CDR2 from the germline V gene are KGHSH and LQKENI. Trimming at V came to 2 bases and at J to 5 bases, leaving 6 bases not matched to a gene. The DNA of the CDR3 is TGTGCCAGCTCACCAGGGACAGGGCTAGGGACTGAAGCTTTCTTT. Protein: CASSPGTGLGTEAFF.

J is TRBJ2-3 and V is TRBV19, with 7 bases identical to TRBD2. Germline loops: CDR1 LNHDA, CDR2 SQIVND (reference sequence). Trimming removed 3 bases from V and 4 bases from J; junction bases left unmatched: 7. The CDR3 spans 15 residues. As DNA, the CDR3 is TGTGCCAGTAGTATCCAGCGGGACTTAGCAGATACGCAGTATTTT. Amino acid sequence: CASSIQRDLADTQYF. Using reference TRBV19 and TRBJ2-3 for the parts outside the CDR3, the full variable domain is DGGITQSPKYLFRKEGQNVTLSCEQNLNHDAMYWYRQDPGQGLRLIYYSQIVNDFQKGDIAEGYSVSREKKESFPLTVTSAQKNPTAFYLCASSIQRDLADTQYFGPGTRLTVL.

The CDR3 protein is CASSPRGTVNTEAFF. The CDR3 DNA follows: TGTGCCAGCAGCCCACGGGGGACCGTAAACACTGAAGCTTTCTTT. The chain carries TRBV7-8 and TRBJ1-1; D is perhaps TRBD1 (5 bases). Germline V lookup: CDR1 SGHVS, CDR2 FQNEAQ. This CDR3 is 15 amino acids long. V was cut by 5 bases and J by 2 bases, with 15 bases left in between.

This CDR3 is CATAPPTANYGYTF. CDR3 coding DNA: TGTGCCACCGCACCGCCGACAGCGAACTATGGCTACACCTTC. The chain uses TRBV28 and TRBJ1-2; D might be TRBD1 (5 bases). CDR1 and CDR2 from the germline V gene are MDHEN and SYDVKM. The CDR3 extends over 14 amino acids. The V and J ends lost 10 bases and 2 bases respectively, with 17 bases between them.

On this clone itself: The sample carries other DNA sequences with the same CDR3. The V call is TRBV10-3, the J call TRBJ2-2; D not resolved. Trimming left V 4 bases short and J 2 bases short, with 11 bases between. This CDR3 has 15 residues. Germline V gene lookup returns CDR1 ENHRY and CDR2 SYGVKD. This CDR3 is CAISGSGGNTGELFF. CDR3 in DNA: TGTGCCATCAGTGGATCGGGTGGCAACACCGGGGAGCTGTTTTTT.

The CDR3 DNA reads as TGTGCCAGCAGCACGCAGGGGTCCTACGAGCAGTACTTC. This translates into CASSTQGSYEQYF. V gene TRBV13 combines with J gene TRBJ2-7; possibly TRBD1 for D (6 bases). The CDR3 extends over 13 amino acids. V gave up 5 bases and J gave up 1 base, with 9 bases separating them. Germline lookup yields CDR1 PRHDT and CDR2 FYEKMQ (reference sequence). The full variable domain, rest sourced from reference TRBV13 and TRBJ2-7, is AAGVIQSPRHLIKEKRETATLKCYPIPRHDTVYWYQQGPGQDPQFLISFYEKMQSDKGSIPDRFSAQQFSDYHSELNMSSLELGDSALYFCASSTQGSYEQYFGPGTRLTVT.

The chain couples TRBV6-5 to TRBJ2-4; TRBD1 might be the D (6 bases). With 8 bases removed from V and 3 bases from J, the gap between germline ends came to 14 bases. CDR1 is MNHEY and CDR2 is SVGAGI in the germline V gene. The CDR3 covers 14 residues. The CDR3 DNA follows: TGTGCCAGCCGTACAGGGTTTGGCAAAAACATTCAGTACTTC. It translates to CASRTGFGKNIQYF.

The V gene is TRBV3-1 (or the pseudogene TRBV3-2), the J gene TRBJ1-4, with unresolved D. The CDR3 contains 15 residues. CDR1 is LGHDT, CDR2 YNNKEL, per germline (reference sequence). V lost 2 bases, J lost 8 bases, and 15 bases lay in between. The CDR3 reads CASSQTPLAGEKLFF. CDR3 DNA sequence: TGTGCCAGCAGCCAAACCCCCCTCGCGGGGGAAAAACTGTTTTTT.

The chain carries TRBV5-1 and TRBJ1-2, with D perhaps matching TRBD1 (5 bases). Germline values: CDR1 SGHRS, CDR2 YFSETQ. V dropped 7 bases and J dropped 6 bases, with 13 bases sitting between them. The CDR3 runs 12 residues. This chain's CDR3 is CASSEGTDGYTF. In nucleotides, the CDR3 is TGCGCCAGCTCGGAGGGGACGGATGGCTACACCTTC.